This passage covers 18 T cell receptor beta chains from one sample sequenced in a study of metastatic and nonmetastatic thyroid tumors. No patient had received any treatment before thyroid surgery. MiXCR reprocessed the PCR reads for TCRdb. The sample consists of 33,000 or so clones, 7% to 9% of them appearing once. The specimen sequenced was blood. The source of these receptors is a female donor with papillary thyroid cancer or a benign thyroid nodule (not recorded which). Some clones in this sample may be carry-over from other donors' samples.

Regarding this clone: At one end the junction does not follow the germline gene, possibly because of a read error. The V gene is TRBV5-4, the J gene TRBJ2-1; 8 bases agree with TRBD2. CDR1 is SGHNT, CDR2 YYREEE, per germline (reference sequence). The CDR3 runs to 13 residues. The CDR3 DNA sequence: TGTGCCAACAGCGACGGACTAGCCTATGAGCAGTTCTTC. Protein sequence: CANSDGLAYEQFF.

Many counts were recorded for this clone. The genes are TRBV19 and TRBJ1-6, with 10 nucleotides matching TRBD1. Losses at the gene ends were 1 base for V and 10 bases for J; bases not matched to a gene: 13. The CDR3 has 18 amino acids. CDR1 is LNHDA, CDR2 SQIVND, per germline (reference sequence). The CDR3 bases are TGTGCCAGTAGTATAGTACAGACCGTCGGGACAGGGGCCTCACCCCTCCACTTT. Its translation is CASSIVQTVGTGASPLHF. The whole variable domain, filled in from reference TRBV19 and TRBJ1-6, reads DGGITQSPKYLFRKEGQNVTLSCEQNLNHDAMYWYRQDPGQGLRLIYYSQIVNDFQKGDIAEGYSVSREKKESFPLTVTSAQKNPTAFYLCASSIVQTVGTGASPLHFGNGTRLTVT.

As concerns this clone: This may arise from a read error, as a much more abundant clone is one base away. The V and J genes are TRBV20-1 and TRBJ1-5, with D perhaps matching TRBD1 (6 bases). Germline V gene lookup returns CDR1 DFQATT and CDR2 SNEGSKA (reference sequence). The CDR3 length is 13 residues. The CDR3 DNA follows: TGCAGTGCTAGGGGGGCTAGCAATCAGCCCCGGCATTTT. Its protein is CSARGASNQPRHF.

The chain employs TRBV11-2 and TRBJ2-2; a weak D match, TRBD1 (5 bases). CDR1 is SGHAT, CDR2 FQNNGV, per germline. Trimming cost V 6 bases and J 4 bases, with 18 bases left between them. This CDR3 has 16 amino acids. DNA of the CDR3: TGTGCCAGCAGATTACAACAGGTCCCAGCCACCGGGGAGCTGTTTTTT. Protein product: CASRLQQVPATGELFF.

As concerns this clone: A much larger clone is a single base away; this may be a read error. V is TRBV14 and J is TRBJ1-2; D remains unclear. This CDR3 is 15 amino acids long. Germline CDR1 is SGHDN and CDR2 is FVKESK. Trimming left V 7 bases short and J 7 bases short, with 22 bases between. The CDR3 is CASIPRSSNAGGYTF. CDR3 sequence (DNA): TGTGCCAGCATCCCACGCAGTTCAAACGCGGGTGGCTACACCTTC. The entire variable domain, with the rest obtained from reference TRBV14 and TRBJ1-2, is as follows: EAGVTQFPSHSVIEKGQTVTLRCDPISGHDNLYWYRRVMGKEIKFLLHFVKESKQDESGMPNNRFLAERTGGTYSTLKVQPAELEDSGVYFCASIPRSSNAGGYTFGSGTRLTVV.

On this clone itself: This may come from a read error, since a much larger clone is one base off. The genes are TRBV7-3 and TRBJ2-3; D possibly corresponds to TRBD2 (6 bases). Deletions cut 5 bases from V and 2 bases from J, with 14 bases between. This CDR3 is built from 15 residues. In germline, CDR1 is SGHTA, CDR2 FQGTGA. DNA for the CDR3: TGTGCCAGCAGCCACGGGGGTGGGCCCACAGATACGCAGTATTTT. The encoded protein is CASSHGGGPTDTQYF.

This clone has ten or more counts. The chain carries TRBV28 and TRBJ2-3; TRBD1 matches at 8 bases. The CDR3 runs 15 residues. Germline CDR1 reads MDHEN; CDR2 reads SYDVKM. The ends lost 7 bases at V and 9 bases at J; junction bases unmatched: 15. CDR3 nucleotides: TGTGCCAGCACTACTGGGGGACAGGAACGGGACACGCAGTATTTT. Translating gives CASTTGGQERDTQYF. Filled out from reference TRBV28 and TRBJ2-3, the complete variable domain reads DVKVTQSSRYLVKRTGEKVFLECVQDMDHENMFWYRQDPGLGLRLIYFSYDVKMKEKGDIPEGYSVSREKKERFSLILESASTNQTSMYLCASTTGGQERDTQYFGPGTRLTVL.

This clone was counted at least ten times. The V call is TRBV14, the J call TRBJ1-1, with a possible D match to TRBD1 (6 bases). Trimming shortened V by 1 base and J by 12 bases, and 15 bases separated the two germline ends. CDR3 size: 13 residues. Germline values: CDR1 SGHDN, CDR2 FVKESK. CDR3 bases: TGTGCCAGCAGCCAAGCGAGGACAGTCGGGACTTTCTTT. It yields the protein CASSQARTVGTFF. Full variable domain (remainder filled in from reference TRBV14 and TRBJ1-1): EAGVTQFPSHSVIEKGQTVTLRCDPISGHDNLYWYRRVMGKEIKFLLHFVKESKQDESGMPNNRFLAERTGGTYSTLKVQPAELEDSGVYFCASSQARTVGTFFGQGTRLTVV.

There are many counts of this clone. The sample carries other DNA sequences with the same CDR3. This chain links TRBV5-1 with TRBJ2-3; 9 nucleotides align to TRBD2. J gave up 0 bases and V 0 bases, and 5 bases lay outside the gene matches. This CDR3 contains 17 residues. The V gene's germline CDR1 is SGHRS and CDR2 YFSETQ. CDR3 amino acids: CASSLGGTSSSTDTQYF. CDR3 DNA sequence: TGCGCCAGCAGCTTGGGGGGGACTAGCAGTAGCACAGATACGCAGTATTTT.

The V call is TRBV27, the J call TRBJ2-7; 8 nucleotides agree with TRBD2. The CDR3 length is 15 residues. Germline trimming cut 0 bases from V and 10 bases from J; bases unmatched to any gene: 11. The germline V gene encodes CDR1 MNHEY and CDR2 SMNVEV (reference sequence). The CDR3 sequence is CASSLSPGRAYYQYF. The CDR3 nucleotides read TGTGCCAGCAGTTTATCCCCCGGGAGGGCCTACTATCAGTACTTC.

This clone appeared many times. This CDR3 reads CASSQGAETGTITTNEKLFF. CDR3 nucleotide sequence: TGCGCCAGCAGCCAAGGGGCCGAGACAGGGACAATTACAACTAATGAAAAACTGTTTTTT. This rearrangement joins TRBV4-1 to TRBJ1-4; 7 bases fit TRBD1. The length of the CDR3 is 20 residues. V was pared by 1 base and J by 0 bases, with 14 bases of the junction left unmatched. Looked up from germline, CDR1 is MGHRA and CDR2 is YSYEKL.

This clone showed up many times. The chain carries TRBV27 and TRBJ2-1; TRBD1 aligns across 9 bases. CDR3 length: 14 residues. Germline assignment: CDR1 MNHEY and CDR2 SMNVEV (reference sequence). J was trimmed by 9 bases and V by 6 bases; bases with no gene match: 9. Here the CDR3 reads CASSRDRAEFEQFF. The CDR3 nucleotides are TGTGCCAGCAGCCGGGACAGGGCAGAATTTGAGCAGTTCTTC.

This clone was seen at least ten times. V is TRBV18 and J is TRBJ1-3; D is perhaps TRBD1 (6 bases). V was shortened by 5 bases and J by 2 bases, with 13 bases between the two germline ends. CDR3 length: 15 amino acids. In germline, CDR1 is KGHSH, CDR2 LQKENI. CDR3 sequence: CASSSDQGTGNTIYF. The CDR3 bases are TGTGCCAGCTCATCCGACCAGGGGACTGGAAACACCATATATTTT.

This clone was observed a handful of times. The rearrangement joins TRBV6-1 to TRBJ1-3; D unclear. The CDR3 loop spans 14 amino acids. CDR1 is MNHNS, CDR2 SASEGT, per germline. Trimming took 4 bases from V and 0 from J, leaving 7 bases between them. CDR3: CASSGRYSGNTIYF. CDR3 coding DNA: TGTGCCAGCAGTGGGCGCTACTCTGGAAACACCATATATTTT.

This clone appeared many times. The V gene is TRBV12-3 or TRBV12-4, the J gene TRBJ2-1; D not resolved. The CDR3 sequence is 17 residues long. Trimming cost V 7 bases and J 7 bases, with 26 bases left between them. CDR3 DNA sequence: TGTGCCAGCACCCCACACTACTTCGGGCGTACAAAAAATGAGCAGTTCTTC. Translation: CASTPHYFGRTKNEQFF.

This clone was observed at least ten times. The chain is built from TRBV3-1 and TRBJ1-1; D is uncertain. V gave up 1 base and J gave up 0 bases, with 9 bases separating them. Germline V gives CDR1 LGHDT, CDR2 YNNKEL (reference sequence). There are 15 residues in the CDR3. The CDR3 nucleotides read TGTGCCAGCAGCCAAGGAGACACCTTGAACACTGAAGCTTTCTTT. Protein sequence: CASSQGDTLNTEAFF.

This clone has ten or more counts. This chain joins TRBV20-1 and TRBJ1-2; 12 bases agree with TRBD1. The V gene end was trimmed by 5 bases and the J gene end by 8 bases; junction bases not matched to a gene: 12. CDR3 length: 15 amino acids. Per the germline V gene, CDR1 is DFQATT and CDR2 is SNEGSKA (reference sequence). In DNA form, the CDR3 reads TGCAGTGCTCCCCCCGGGACAGGGGGCGCGAAGGGCTACACCTTC. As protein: CSAPPGTGGAKGYTF.

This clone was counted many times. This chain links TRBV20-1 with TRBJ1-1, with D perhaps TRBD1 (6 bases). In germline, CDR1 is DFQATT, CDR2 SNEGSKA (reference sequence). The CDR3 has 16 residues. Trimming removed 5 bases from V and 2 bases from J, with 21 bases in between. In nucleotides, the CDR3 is TGCAGTGCTCAGGCGGGGGCACAGAGGTCAAACACTGAAGCTTTCTTT. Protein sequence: CSAQAGAQRSNTEAFF.